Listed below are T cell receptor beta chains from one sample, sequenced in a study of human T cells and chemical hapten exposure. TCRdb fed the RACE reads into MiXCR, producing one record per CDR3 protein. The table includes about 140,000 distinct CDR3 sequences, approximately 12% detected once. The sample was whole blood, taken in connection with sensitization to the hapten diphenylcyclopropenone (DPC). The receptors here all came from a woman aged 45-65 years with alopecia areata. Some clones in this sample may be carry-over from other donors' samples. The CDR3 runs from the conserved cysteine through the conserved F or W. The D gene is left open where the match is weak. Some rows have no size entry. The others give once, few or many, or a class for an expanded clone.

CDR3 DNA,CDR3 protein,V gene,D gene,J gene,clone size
TGCAGTGCCACACCTGAGACAGTCCGCTCCTACGAGCAGTACTTC,CSATPETVRSYEQYF,TRBV20-1,NA,TRBJ2-7,few
TGCAGTGCTAGGACGACTAGCGCTTCCACAGATACGCAGTATTTT,CSARTTSASTDTQYF,TRBV20-1,TRBD2,TRBJ2-3,NA
TGTGCCAGCAGTTACAAGGCAGGGGGCGTAGAGACCCAGTACTTC,CASSYKAGGVETQYF,TRBV6-6,TRBD1,TRBJ2-5,few
TGCGCCAGCAGCCCACAGGGGACCGCGGGGGAGCCCCAGCATTTT,CASSPQGTAGEPQHF,TRBV5-1,TRBD1,TRBJ1-5,many
TGCGCCAGCAGCTTGGACAGGGGTGACACCGGGGAGCTGTTTTTT,CASSLDRGDTGELFF,TRBV5-1,TRBD1,TRBJ2-2,NA
TGCGCCAGCAGCTTGCTTCAGGGGGCGCGGGCCAACGTCCTGACTTTC,CASSLLQGARANVLTF,TRBV5-1,TRBD1,TRBJ2-6,few
TGTGCTAGTGGTTCGTACAGGGGGCTTCTTGGGACTGAAGCTTTCTTT,CASGSYRGLLGTEAFF,TRBV12-5,TRBD1,TRBJ1-1,many
TGTGCCAGTAGTGTACAGAGGGAGACCCAGTACTTC,CASSVQRETQYF,TRBV19,NA,TRBJ2-5,many
TGTGCCAGTAGGGAGAGGGACGAAACATTAACCGGGGAGCTGTTTTTT,CASRERDETLTGELFF,TRBV19,NA,TRBJ2-2,few
TGTGCCAGCAGCCAACCCCCACCGCGGGAGGGCTACACCTTC,CASSQPPPREGYTF,TRBV7-2,NA,TRBJ1-2,NA
TGTGCCAGCAGCGCTAGAGTTCCCCCGCAGTATTTT,CASSARVPPQYF,TRBV7-2,NA,TRBJ2-3,NA
TGCGCCAGCAGCCAAGTGGGACCAAGCAATCAGCCCCAGCATTTT,CASSQVGPSNQPQHF,TRBV4-1,NA,TRBJ1-5,NA
TGTGCCAGTAGTATACTCCCCCCCGGGACTCCTAGCTCCTACAATGAGCAGTTCTTC,CASSILPPGTPSSYNEQFF,TRBV19,NA,TRBJ2-1,NA
TGTGCCAGTAGCATGGATGGTCTAGGGGACTATGGCTACACCTTC,CASSMDGLGDYGYTF,TRBV19,NA,TRBJ1-2,NA
TGTGCCAGCAGCCAGAAGGCGACAAACACTGAAGCTTTCTTT,CASSQKATNTEAFF,TRBV3-1,NA,TRBJ1-1,many
TGTGCCAGCAGCCGTACAGGGTACACCGGGGAGCTGTTTTTT,CASSRTGYTGELFF,TRBV7-6,NA,TRBJ2-2,NA
TGCAGCGCCCGGACGGGACCTCAAGCGGAGACCCAGTACTTC,CSARTGPQAETQYF,TRBV29-1,NA,TRBJ2-5,NA
TGTGCCAGTAGTATAGGCGGGATGGTCGGGGCCAACGTCCTGACTTTC,CASSIGGMVGANVLTF,TRBV19,NA,TRBJ2-6,many
TGTGCCAGCAGTTCCATAAGGGGGCGAATCTACGAGCAGTACTTC,CASSSIRGRIYEQYF,TRBV28,TRBD1,TRBJ2-7,many
TGTGCCAGCAGTGAACTGACAGCGGCCGGGGAGCTGTTTTTT,CASSELTAAGELFF,TRBV6-1,NA,TRBJ2-2,few
TGTGCCAGCAGTACCCGGGACAGGGTAGGTACTGAAGCTTTCTTT,CASSTRDRVGTEAFF,TRBV12-3/TRBV12-4,TRBD1,TRBJ1-1,many
TGTGCCAGCAGCTTCCAGGACAGGGCTTTTACTGGGGCCAACGTCCTGACTTTC,CASSFQDRAFTGANVLTF,TRBV5-5,TRBD1,TRBJ2-6,many
TGTGCCAGCAGCCTCACCCCACGGATGGGACTAGCGGGAGGGTTGTACGAGCAGTACTTC,CASSLTPRMGLAGGLYEQYF,TRBV12-3/TRBV12-4,TRBD2,TRBJ2-7,NA
TGTGCCAGCAGCGTAGCGAGCTGGTCGGGGTCGAACACCGGGGAGCTGTTTTTT,CASSVASWSGSNTGELFF,TRBV9,NA,TRBJ2-2,few
TGTGCCTGGAGACTAGCGGGAGTAAGGAATGAGCAGTTCTTC,CAWRLAGVRNEQFF,TRBV30,TRBD2,TRBJ2-1,many
TGTGCCAGCAGTCCTAGCGGGAGGGCAGATACGCAGTATTTT,CASSPSGRADTQYF,TRBV27,TRBD2,TRBJ2-3,NA
TGTGCCAGCAGCCAATCCCGACTCGCCATTAATTTGGGCAATGAGCAGTTCTTC,CASSQSRLAINLGNEQFF,TRBV14,NA,TRBJ2-1,few
TGTGCCAGCGGCGGGATGACGGATTCTGGAAACACCATATATTTT,CASGGMTDSGNTIYF,TRBV6-6,NA,TRBJ1-3,NA
TGCAGCGTTGGCCAGGGCATAGATACGCAGTATTTT,CSVGQGIDTQYF,TRBV29-1,NA,TRBJ2-3,many
TGTGCCAGTAGAGCGGGAGGGCTGCCCTACAATGAGCAGTTCTTC,CASRAGGLPYNEQFF,TRBV6-2/TRBV6-3,TRBD2,TRBJ2-1,NA
TGTGCCAGCTCACCTCCCCTTAGTAGGGGGATCTTCTTTGGCTACACCTTC,CASSPPLSRGIFFGYTF,TRBV18,NA,TRBJ1-2,NA
TGTGCCAGCAGCCCTAACGTGTGGGGCCAGGAGAATCAGCCCCAGCATTTT,CASSPNVWGQENQPQHF,TRBV28,NA,TRBJ1-5,many
TGCAGCGTTGCACAGGGGCCAGACCCTGAAGCTTTCTTT,CSVAQGPDPEAFF,TRBV29-1,TRBD1,TRBJ1-1,many
TGTGCCAGCAGTAACAACCAGCCCCAGCATTTT,CASSNNQPQHF,TRBV28,NA,TRBJ1-5,NA
TGTGCCAGCAGCGTAGGCCCGGGAGGTGCTTCACCCCTCCACTTT,CASSVGPGGASPLHF,TRBV9,NA,TRBJ1-6,few
TGTGCCAGCAGATTCGAACAGGGGTTGGGGGAGCTGTTTTTT,CASRFEQGLGELFF,TRBV5-5,TRBD1,TRBJ2-2,few
TGTGCCAGTACCCGACTAGCGGGAGGGGTCGGGGAGCTGTTTTTT,CASTRLAGGVGELFF,TRBV19,TRBD2,TRBJ2-2,few
TGTGCCAGTCGCCGGCCTAGGGGGCCAAGAGGGGCCAACGTCCTGACTTTC,CASRRPRGPRGANVLTF,TRBV7-2,TRBD1,TRBJ2-6,few
TGTGCCGGTAGTATAGCCGGCCTCACCCTCTATGGCTACACCTTC,CAGSIAGLTLYGYTF,TRBV19,NA,TRBJ1-2,NA
TGTGCCAGCAGCCAGGACCTTTACAATGAGCAGTTCTTC,CASSQDLYNEQFF,TRBV4-2,NA,TRBJ2-1,NA
TGTGCCGGCAGTGACCCTCCGACAGACGAGCAGTACTTC,CAGSDPPTDEQYF,TRBV25-1,NA,TRBJ2-7,NA
TGTGCCAGCAGTTCTGGACAGGCGGTGGGAGGCTACACCTTC,CASSSGQAVGGYTF,TRBV12-3/TRBV12-4,TRBD1,TRBJ1-2,NA
TGTGCCAGCAGTTACTCCTCCTACGAGCAGTACTTC,CASSYSSYEQYF,TRBV6-2/TRBV6-3,NA,TRBJ2-7,NA
TGTGCCAGCAGCTCGGGACTAGCGGGCCCGGGAGAGACCCAGTACTTC,CASSSGLAGPGETQYF,TRBV7-2,TRBD2,TRBJ2-5,many
TGTGCCACCAGCAGTACCGACAGGGATACTGAAGCTTTCTTT,CATSSTDRDTEAFF,TRBV15,TRBD1,TRBJ1-1,NA
TGTGCCAGCAGCCATGGGGCGGGATCAGAGACCCAGTACTTC,CASSHGAGSETQYF,TRBV3-1,NA,TRBJ2-5,few
TGTGCCAGCAGGGAAGCGGGAGAGGATGAGCAGTTCTTC,CASREAGEDEQFF,TRBV6-2/TRBV6-3,TRBD2,TRBJ2-1,few
TGTGCCAGCAGTTTCGGGGTCCGGTCCTACAATGAGCAGTTCTTC,CASSFGVRSYNEQFF,TRBV27,NA,TRBJ2-1,many
TGTGCCAGCAGGGGCGGAGGGAATGGTCAGCCCCAGCATTTT,CASRGGGNGQPQHF,TRBV7-2,NA,TRBJ1-5,few
TGCAGTGCTACCTCAGGCCTCAGCACAGATACGCAGTATTTT,CSATSGLSTDTQYF,TRBV20-1,NA,TRBJ2-3,few
TGTGCCATCAGTGGAGGAGCTACCTATCAGCCCCAGCATTTT,CAISGGATYQPQHF,TRBV10-3,NA,TRBJ1-5,many
TGTGCCAGCAGCTTGTTGACCTTAGAGACCCAGTACTTC,CASSLLTLETQYF,TRBV5-5,NA,TRBJ2-5,many
TGTGCCAGCAGCTCCCGGACGGGGCGGGGGGAGCAGTTCTTC,CASSSRTGRGEQFF,TRBV7-6,TRBD2,TRBJ2-1,few